This T cell receptor beta chain was recorded in a study of shared clonotypes between healthy human individuals. Overall study: For every donor, three CD4 naive, three CD4 memory, two CD8 naive and one CD8 memory plates were used.

In the CD4+ fraction, cells were divided into CD45RA+ naive and CD45RA-negative memory subsets. Germline V lookup: CDR1 SEHNR, CDR2 FQNEAQ (reference sequence). The CDR3 is made up of 14 amino acids. The germline V and J ends were trimmed by 4 bases and 4 bases, with 12 bases remaining between them. Execution of the assay was at deep level. Each sorted subset replicate got 200 ng genomic DNA, roughly 30,000 genomes. Profiling relied on immunoSEQ multiplex PCR, and the TCRdb table lists in-frame clones only, not all of them. The data contain about 1 million clones, roughly 75% of them singletons. Sequenced input: memory CD4+ T cells sorted from blood. Subset here: CD45RA-negative fraction. The clonotype comes from a man younger than 35 in good health. The V and J genes are TRBV7-9 and TRBJ2-3; no clear D gene. The CDR3 DNA reads as TGTGCCAGCAGCTCCGGGCCCGGCCCAGATACGCAGTATTTT. Translated: CASSSGPGPDTQYF.